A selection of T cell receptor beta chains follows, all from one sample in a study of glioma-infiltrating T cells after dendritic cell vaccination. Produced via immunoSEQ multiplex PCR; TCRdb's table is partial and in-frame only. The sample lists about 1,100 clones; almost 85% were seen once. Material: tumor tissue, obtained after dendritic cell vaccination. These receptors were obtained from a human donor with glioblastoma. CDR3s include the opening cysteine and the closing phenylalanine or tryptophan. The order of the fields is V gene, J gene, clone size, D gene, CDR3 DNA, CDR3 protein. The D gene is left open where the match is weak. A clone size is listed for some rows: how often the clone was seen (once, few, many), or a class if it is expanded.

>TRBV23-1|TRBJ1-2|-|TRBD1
TGCGCCAGCAGTCACCTCGGGACAGGGTCTCATACTAACTATGGCTACACCTTC
CASSHLGTGSHTNYGYTF
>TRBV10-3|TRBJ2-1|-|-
TGTGCCACCCGGGGGGCCAATGAGCAGTTCTTC
CATRGANEQFF
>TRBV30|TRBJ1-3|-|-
TGTGCCTGGAGGAAACAGGGTTTTGGAAACACCATATATTTT
CAWRKQGFGNTIYF
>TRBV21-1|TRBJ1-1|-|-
TGTGCCAGCAGCCCAGACCGCCGTAGGGGATCTTTCTTT
CASSPDRRRGSFF
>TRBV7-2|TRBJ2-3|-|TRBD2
TGTGCCAGCAGCTCACGATCGGGACTAGCGGGGGCAGATACGCAGTATTTT
CASSSRSGLAGADTQYF
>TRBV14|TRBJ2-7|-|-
TGTGCCAGCAGCCCCATCCAGGAACTCTACGAGCAGTACTTC
CASSPIQELYEQYF
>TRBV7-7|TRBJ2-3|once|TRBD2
TGTGCTAGCAGCAAGGGACTATCGGGCGCAGATACGCAGTATTTT
CASSKGLSGADTQYF
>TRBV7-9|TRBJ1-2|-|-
TGTGCCAGCAGCTTAGGTAGGGGCCTGCAAGGCTACACCTTC
CASSLGRGLQGYTF
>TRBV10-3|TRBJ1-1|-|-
TGTGCCATCAGTGAGCCCGGGGAGCGCCTTGAAGCTTTCTTT
CAISEPGERLEAFF
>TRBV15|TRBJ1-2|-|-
TGTGCCACCAGAAGGGGCTCCTATGGCTACACCTTC
CATRRGSYGYTF
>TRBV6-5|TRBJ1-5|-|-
TGTGCCAGCAGTTACGCCAGGGACAATCAGCCCCAGCATTTT
CASSYARDNQPQHF
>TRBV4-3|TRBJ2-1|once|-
TGCGCCAGCAGCCAAGAATCGAGACGGGACAATGAGCAGTTCTTC
CASSQESRRDNEQFF
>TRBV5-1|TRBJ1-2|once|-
TGCGCCAGCAGCCCACGCGACCGTTACAGGGATGGCTACACCTTC
CASSPRDRYRDGYTF
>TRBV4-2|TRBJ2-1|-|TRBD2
TGTGCCAGCAGCCTTGGACTAGCGGGGGGGGCCCTCAATGAGCAGTTCTTC
CASSLGLAGGALNEQFF
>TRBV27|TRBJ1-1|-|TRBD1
TGTGCCAGCAGTTTCCAGGGGGCCAGGAACACTGAAGCTTTCTTT
CASSFQGARNTEAFF
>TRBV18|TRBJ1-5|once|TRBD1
TGTGCCAGCTCACCGGGACAGGGTGCCAATCAGCCCCAGCATTTT
CASSPGQGANQPQHF
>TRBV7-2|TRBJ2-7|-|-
TGTGCCAGCAGCCCAGGGGGGGCGGGGGGCTACGAGCAGTACTTC
CASSPGGAGGYEQYF
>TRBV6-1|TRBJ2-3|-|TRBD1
TGTGCCAGCAGTGAAGGCCACAGGGGCTATAGCACAGATACGCAGTATTTT
CASSEGHRGYSTDTQYF
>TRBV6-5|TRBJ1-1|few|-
TGTGCCAGCAGTTACGCGACAACCAACACTGAAGCTTTCTTT
CASSYATTNTEAFF
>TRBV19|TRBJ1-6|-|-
TGTGCCAGTAGTATGCGGGGGACCCCATATAATTCACCCCTCCACTTT
CASSMRGTPYNSPLHF
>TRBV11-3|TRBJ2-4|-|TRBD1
TGTGCCAGCAGCCCAACCAGGGGACAGGGCAACATTCAGTACTTC
CASSPTRGQGNIQYF
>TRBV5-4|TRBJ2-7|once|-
TGTGCCAGCAGCTCGAGAGGGAGCGCGGGCGAGCAGTACTTC
CASSSRGSAGEQYF
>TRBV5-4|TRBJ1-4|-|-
TGTGCCAGCAGCTTTGGGGGAGGAGTTGCAACTAATGAAAAACTGTTTTTT
CASSFGGGVATNEKLFF
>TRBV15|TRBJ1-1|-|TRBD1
TGTGCCACCAGCGGAACAGGGGCCACTGAAGCTTTCTTT
CATSGTGATEAFF
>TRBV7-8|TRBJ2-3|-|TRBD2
TGTGCCAGCAGCTTAGTGGGCGGGGGGGCCATAGATACGCAGTATTTT
CASSLVGGGAIDTQYF
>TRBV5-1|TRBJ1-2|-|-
TGCGCCACCTCGGGACACCCAGATCTAGAGCTCCTTAGCTACACCTTC
CATSGHPDLELLSYTF
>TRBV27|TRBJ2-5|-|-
TGTGCCAGCAGTTCCCTTAGCCAAGCGATAGAGACCCAGTACTTC
CASSSLSQAIETQYF
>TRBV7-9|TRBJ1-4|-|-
TGTGCCAGCAGCTTAGGGCCGGGGAGAAATGAAAAACTGTTTTTT
CASSLGPGRNEKLFF
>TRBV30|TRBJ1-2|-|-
TGTGCCTGGAGCGACCCGACCGGAGAAGTAAGCTATGGCTACACCTTC
CAWSDPTGEVSYGYTF
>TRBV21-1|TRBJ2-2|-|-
TGTGCCAGCAGCTCGACGGACAGGGGCGGATACGGGGAGCTGTTTTTT
CASSSTDRGGYGELFF
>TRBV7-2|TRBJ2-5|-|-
TGTGCCAGCAGCTCATTATGGGACATGGGGCAAGAGACCCAGTACTTC
CASSSLWDMGQETQYF
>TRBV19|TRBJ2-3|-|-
TGTGCCAGTAGTTCTCCCCCTAGCACAGATACGCAGTATTTT
CASSSPPSTDTQYF
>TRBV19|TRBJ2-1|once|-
TGTGCCAGTAGATTCGACAGGTCAAGCACCAATGAGCAGTTCTTC
CASRFDRSSTNEQFF
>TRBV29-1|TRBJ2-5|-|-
TGCAGCGTCGGGGAGGAGGAGACCCAGTACTTC
CSVGEEETQYF
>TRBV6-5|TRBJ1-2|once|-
TGTGCCAGCTTGGCAGGGGCAGGCTATGGCTACACCTTC
CASLAGAGYGYTF
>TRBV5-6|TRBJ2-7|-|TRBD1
TGTGCCAGCAGCCCAGCGGACAGGTGGGCGGGCGAGCAGTACTTC
CASSPADRWAGEQYF
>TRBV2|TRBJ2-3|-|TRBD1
TGTGCCAGCAGGCCGGGACAGGGGTTAGATACGCAGTATTTT
CASRPGQGLDTQYF
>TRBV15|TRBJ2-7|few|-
TGTGCCACCAGCAGGGGAGATACCTACGAGCAGTACTTC
CATSRGDTYEQYF
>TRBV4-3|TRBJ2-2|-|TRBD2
TGCGCCAGCAGCCAGGGAACTAGCGGGGGGAGTACCGGGGAGCTGTTTTTT
CASSQGTSGGSTGELFF
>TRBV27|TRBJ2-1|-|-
TGTGCCAGCAGTCGACAGGACTCGGTCCGCAATGAGCAGTTCTTC
CASSRQDSVRNEQFF
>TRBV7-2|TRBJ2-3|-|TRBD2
TGTGCCAGCAGCCCTCAAGGCGGGGGGGCCCGGAATAGAGATACGCAGTATTTT
CASSPQGGGARNRDTQYF
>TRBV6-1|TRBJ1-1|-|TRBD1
TGTGCCAGCAGTGCAGGGGGCTTCACTGAAGCTTTCTTT
CASSAGGFTEAFF
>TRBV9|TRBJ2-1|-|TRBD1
TGTGCCAGCAGCGTGCGCCCGGACAGGGGGTACAATGAGCAGTTCTTC
CASSVRPDRGYNEQFF
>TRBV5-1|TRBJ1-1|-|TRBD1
TGCGCCAGCAGCTGGCCACCGGGACAGGGTGGACTGAACACTGAAGCTTTCTTT
CASSWPPGQGGLNTEAFF
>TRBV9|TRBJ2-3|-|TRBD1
TGTGCCAGCAGCGTCTTCTCTGGGACAGATAGCACAGATACGCAGTATTTT
CASSVFSGTDSTDTQYF